This T cell receptor beta chain is drawn from a study of blood T cell repertoires in COVID-19. Overall study: Acute and convalescent COVID-19 samples came from the United States, Italy and Spain. In each case, the material was cDNA or gDNA derived from T cells, B-cell-depleted T cells, or PBMCs.

The length of the CDR3 is 16 residues. V dropped 2 bases and J dropped 0; count of bases not matched to a gene: 5. Original handling: Using reference gene primer amplification, nucleated cell counts were estimated. Only in-frame clones appear in the TCRdb table, and some are missing; sequencing was by immunoSEQ multiplex PCR. Clonal size and the V and J genes are those of that table, whereas D and trimming came from the DNA. Altogether 68,000 or so clones are present, about 82% being singletons, with the ten largest covering roughly two fifths. The rearrangement uses TRBV5-3 and TRBJ1-3, with 7 bases aligning to TRBD1. TRBV5-3 is an open reading frame whose function is uncertain. Sample: peripheral blood. The clonotype comes from a human donor in a cohort sampled during active COVID-19. The CDR3 region is CARSFEGQFSGNTIYF. The CDR3 DNA reads TGTGCCAGAAGCTTCGAGGGACAGTTCTCTGGAAACACCATATATTTT.